A single sample gave rise to the 11 T cell receptor beta chains below, sequenced in a study of response to subunit inactivated influenza vaccine. TCRdb recomputed calls from the RT-PCR reads with MiXCR, one row per CDR3 protein. In the table there are more than 600,000 distinct CDR3 sequences, 18% of which are singletons. The sequenced sample was PBMCs from blood, obtained approximately 5 days after vaccination. The receptor set was obtained from a man aged 45-65 years who received an inactivated influenza vaccine.

This CDR3 reads CASSLGVTVSYEQYF. The CDR3 nucleotides are TGTGCCAGCAGTTTAGGAGTAACAGTATCCTACGAGCAGTACTTC. This chain connects TRBV12-3 or TRBV12-4 to TRBJ2-7; D call uncertain. The CDR3 is 15 residues long. The V end was cut by 1 base, the J end by 1 base, with 11 bases between.

This clonotype occurred a few times. This chain links TRBV20-1 with TRBJ1-1; D remains unclear. V lost 2 bases to trimming and J lost 3 bases, with 10 bases between them. Germline assignment: CDR1 DFQATT and CDR2 SNEGSKA (reference sequence). This CDR3 spans 13 amino acids. CDR3 DNA sequence: TGCAGTGCTAGAAAAGGTCCCCACACTGAAGCTTTCTTT. Translation: CSARKGPHTEAFF.

The genes are TRBV9 and TRBJ2-6, with D uncertain. Deletions cut 4 bases from V and 0 bases from J, with 14 bases between. CDR1 and CDR2 (germline): SGDLS, YYNGEE. CDR3 size: 17 residues. CDR3 region: CASSLVPGNSGANVLTF. The CDR3 DNA follows: TGTGCCAGCAGCCTGGTCCCCGGAAACTCTGGGGCCAACGTCCTGACTTTC.

The chain combines TRBV4-2 with TRBJ1-1, with D perhaps TRBD1 (6 bases). CDR3 length equals 13 residues. V shed 5 bases and J shed 6 bases, with 13 bases lying between them. The germline V gene encodes CDR1 LGHNA and CDR2 YNFKEQ. The CDR3 here is CASSYGTRAEAFF. The CDR3 DNA reads as TGTGCCAGCAGCTACGGGACACGGGCTGAAGCTTTCTTT.

This clonotype was observed a few times. This rearrangement joins TRBV20-1 to TRBJ2-5, with 9 bases that match TRBD1. The germline V gene encodes CDR1 DFQATT and CDR2 SNEGSKA (reference sequence). This CDR3 contains 13 residues. The junction had 7 bases not matched to a gene; V was cut back by 6 bases and J by 5 bases. The CDR3 reads CSALRTGVETQYF. CDR3 DNA: TGCAGTGCGCTAAGGACAGGGGTCGAGACCCAGTACTTC.

The chain links TRBV20-1 to TRBJ2-3, with no clear D. The V gene's germline CDR1 is DFQATT and CDR2 SNEGSKA (reference sequence). The length of the CDR3 is 16 residues. V lost 3 bases and J lost 0, with 16 bases in between. The CDR3 region is CSARDLLTPSTDTQYF. CDR3 sequence (DNA): TGCAGTGCTAGGGATTTACTAACTCCTAGCACAGATACGCAGTATTTT.

The V call is TRBV20-1, the J call TRBJ1-1; perhaps TRBD1 as D (6 bases). CDR1 DFQATT and CDR2 SNEGSKA come from the germline V gene (reference sequence). V lost 6 bases and J 5 bases, leaving 19 bases between the germline ends. This CDR3 spans 14 amino acids. CDR3 coding DNA: TGCAGTGCCCGGACCGGGGGGCGTAGGACTGAAGCTTTCTTT. Its translation: CSARTGGRRTEAFF.

J is TRBJ1-1 and V is TRBV20-1; 9 bases fit TRBD1. The CDR3 consists of 16 residues. Trimming removed 0 bases from V and 0 bases from J; junction bases left unmatched: 5. Per the germline V gene, CDR1 is DFQATT and CDR2 is SNEGSKA (reference sequence). Here the CDR3 DNA reads TGCAGTGCTAGAGATGCCGGACAGGGGATGAACACTGAAGCTTTCTTT. Encoded protein: CSARDAGQGMNTEAFF.

The CDR3 region is CASSLLTGTGQETQYF. In DNA, the CDR3 is TGCGCCAGCAGCTTACTAACCGGGACAGGGCAAGAGACCCAGTACTTC. The chain has TRBV5-1 and TRBJ2-5, with 9 nucleotides matching TRBD1. CDR1 is SGHRS, CDR2 YFSETQ, per germline. The J segment lost 2 bases and the V segment lost 2 bases, leaving 7 bases of the junction unmatched. There are 16 residues in the CDR3.

The chain employs TRBV5-1 and TRBJ2-2, with a tentative D call TRBD2 (6 bases). Germline V gene sequence: CDR1 SGHRS, CDR2 YFSETQ. The CDR3 consists of 14 residues. Trimming cost V 0 bases and J 6 bases, with 9 bases left between them. CDR3 in DNA: TGCGCCAGCAGCTTGGGCGGGGCCCCCGGGGAGCTGTTTTTT. It specifies CASSLGGAPGELFF.

In DNA, the CDR3 is TGTGCCAGCGGATTGGGACAGGGGAACGGGGAGCTGTTTTTT. It specifies CASGLGQGNGELFF. The genes are TRBV19 and TRBJ2-2; 10 nucleotides agree with TRBD1. The germline gives CDR1 LNHDA, CDR2 SQIVND (reference sequence). This CDR3 is 14 amino acids long. V was pared by 9 bases and J by 7 bases, with 8 bases of the junction left unmatched.